Following are 24 T cell receptor beta chains from one sample sequenced in a study of T-cell reconstitution after alpha-beta-depleted transplantation in children. Molecular barcoding with unique molecular identifiers was used for the TCRbeta library. TCRdb analysed the PCR reads with MiXCR anew, one entry per CDR3 protein. Of 550,000 to 800,000 distinct CDR3 sequences in the sample, about an eighth were seen once. Sequencing used PBMCs, obtained before TCRalphabeta/CD19-depleted stem cell transplant. The receptors shown here come from a girl under 10 years old with congenital amegakaryocytic thrombocytopenia, due to receive a stem cell transplant.

This clonotype was counted at least ten times. The rearrangement joins TRBV10-3 to TRBJ2-5; TRBD2 might be the D (5 bases). This CDR3 contains 13 residues. Looked up from germline, CDR1 is ENHRY and CDR2 is SYGVKD. V gave up 6 bases and J gave up 3 bases, with 11 bases separating them. CDR3 nucleotide sequence: TGTGCCATCAGCTCCTACGGGGAAGAGACCCAGTACTTC. It specifies CAISSYGEETQYF.

A few counts support this clonotype. V and J are TRBV15 and TRBJ2-1, with 14 positions matching TRBD2. This CDR3 has 21 amino acids. After removal of 1 base from V and 0 bases from J, the junction contained 11 bases not matched to a gene. Germline lookup yields CDR1 LNHNV and CDR2 YYDKDF (reference sequence). In DNA form, the CDR3 reads TGTGCCACCAGCAGAGGAGATGGTGGGACTAGCGGGAGTGGCTCCTACAATGAGCAGTTCTTC. Amino acids: CATSRGDGGTSGSGSYNEQFF.

The table lists this clonotype with many counts. The chain links TRBV28 to TRBJ2-7, with D perhaps TRBD2 (5 bases). V was cut by 3 bases and J by 1 base, with 7 bases left in between. CDR3 size: 13 residues. CDR1 is MDHEN, CDR2 SYDVKM, per germline. The CDR3 sequence is CASSLWESYEQYF. Written as DNA, the CDR3 is TGTGCCAGCAGTTTGTGGGAGTCCTACGAGCAGTACTTC.

This clonotype was seen more than once but under ten times. V usage is TRBV30 and J usage is TRBJ2-3; D perhaps matches TRBD2 (6 bases). Germline CDR1 reads GTSNPN; CDR2 reads SVGIG (reference sequence). Trimming took off 4 bases at V and 0 bases at J, with 11 bases between the two ends. This CDR3 contains 14 residues. The CDR3, as DNA: TGTGCCTGGACCCTGACTAGGAGCACAGATACGCAGTATTTT. Protein product: CAWTLTRSTDTQYF.

This clonotype has a count of ten or more. J is TRBJ2-1 and V is TRBV6-4; D gene unclear. The germline V gene encodes CDR1 MRHNA and CDR2 SNTAGT. This CDR3 has 13 amino acids. V dropped 3 bases and J dropped 5 bases, with 8 bases sitting between them. The CDR3, as DNA: TGTGCCAGCAGTGAGTTCAGCCACAATGAGCAGTTCTTC. Translated: CASSEFSHNEQFF.

This clonotype has at least ten counts. V is TRBV12-3 or TRBV12-4 and J is TRBJ1-1; TRBD1 is a possible D gene (6 bases). This CDR3 comprises 15 residues. V shed 3 bases and J shed 4 bases, with 15 bases lying between them. The chain's CDR3 is CASSFGETGFTEAFF. In DNA form, the CDR3 reads TGTGCCAGCAGTTTTGGTGAGACAGGATTCACTGAAGCTTTCTTT.

This clonotype was counted between two and nine times. The chain links TRBV5-1 to TRBJ2-7; TRBD1 is a possible D gene (5 bases). CDR1 and CDR2 (germline): SGHRS, YFSETQ. The CDR3 is 13 amino acids. Trimming cost V 0 bases and J 5 bases, with 9 bases left between them. The CDR3 protein is CASSLEGFHEQYF. The DNA of the CDR3 is TGCGCCAGCAGCTTGGAGGGGTTCCACGAGCAGTACTTC.

V is TRBV10-3 and J is TRBJ2-1, with 13 bases aligning to TRBD2. Looked up from germline, CDR1 is ENHRY and CDR2 is SYGVKD. The CDR3 runs 16 residues. Unmatched junction bases numbered 1, after V lost 0 bases and J lost 5 bases. CDR3 nucleotides: TGTGCCATCAGTGAGTCGGGACTAGCGGGGCACAATGAGCAGTTCTTC. Translation gives CAISESGLAGHNEQFF.

This clonotype has ten or more counts. V gene TRBV7-6 combines with J gene TRBJ2-1; 9 bases line up with TRBD2. This CDR3 is 15 amino acids long. The V segment lost 4 bases and the J segment 3 bases; nucleotides outside the gene matches: 4. Per the germline V gene, CDR1 is SGHVS and CDR2 is FNYEAQ. As DNA, the CDR3 is TGTGCCAGCAGCTCGAGGACTAGCGACTACAATGAGCAGTTCTTC. This translates into CASSSRTSDYNEQFF. The whole variable domain, filled in from reference TRBV7-6 and TRBJ2-1, reads GAGVSQSPRYKVTKRGQDVALRCDPISGHVSLYWYRQALGQGPEFLTYFNYEAQQDKSGLPNDRFSAERPEGSISTLTIQRTEQRDSAMYRCASSSRTSDYNEQFFGPGTRLTVL.

This chain connects TRBV6-1 to TRBJ1-1, with TRBD1 identical over 7 bases. J lost 3 bases, V lost 8 bases, and 6 bases had no gene match. CDR1 and CDR2 from the germline V gene are MNHNS and SASEGT. The CDR3 extends over 13 amino acids. CDR3 loop: CASRDSRYTEAFF. DNA for the CDR3: TGTGCCAGCCGGGACAGCAGATACACTGAAGCTTTCTTT.

There are many counts of this clonotype. The J gene is TRBJ2-7, the V gene TRBV20-1, with 8 bases identical to TRBD2. The CDR3 contains 15 residues. Germline CDR1 and CDR2: DFQATT and SNEGSKA (reference sequence). After removal of 3 bases from V and 0 bases from J, the junction contained 7 bases not matched to a gene. In DNA, the CDR3 is TGCAGTGCTAGCGGTAGCGGGGTAAGCTCCTACGAGCAGTACTTC. It is translated as CSASGSGVSSYEQYF.

This clonotype has a single count. Given a much more abundant clone one base away, this may be a read error. The chain recombines TRBV20-1 with TRBJ2-5; 8 bases are shared with TRBD2. Germline V gives CDR1 DFQATT, CDR2 SNEGSKA (reference sequence). This CDR3 has 12 residues. The CDR3 loop is CSVTSGKETQSF. Written as DNA, the CDR3 is TGCAGTGTTACTAGCGGAAAAGAGACCCAGTCCTTC.

This clonotype occurred many times. V usage is TRBV20-1 and J usage is TRBJ2-1; tentatively, D is TRBD1 (5 bases). This CDR3 is built from 14 residues. Looked up from germline, CDR1 is DFQATT and CDR2 is SNEGSKA (reference sequence). Trimming pared 6 bases from V and 7 bases from J, leaving 19 bases between. CDR3 amino acids: CSASVLGLGNEQFF. The CDR3 DNA follows: TGCAGTGCCAGTGTCCTGGGGCTAGGGAATGAGCAGTTCTTC.

A few counts support this clonotype. The genes are TRBV4-1 and TRBJ2-3; D not certain. CDR1 is MGHRA, CDR2 YSYEKL, per germline. The V end was cut by 0 bases, the J end by 4 bases, with 11 bases between. This CDR3 contains 15 residues. Written as DNA, the CDR3 is TGCGCCAGCAGCCAAGAGGTCACAGTCTCAGATACGCAGTATTTT. Amino acids: CASSQEVTVSDTQYF.

V usage is TRBV4-2 and J usage is TRBJ2-2; possibly TRBD2 for D (7 bases). V was clipped by 0 bases and J by 2 bases, with 13 bases between them. The CDR3 runs 17 residues. In germline, CDR1 is LGHNA, CDR2 YNFKEQ. The CDR3 sequence: CASSQDGGGTNTGELFF. The CDR3 coding sequence is TGTGCCAGCAGCCAAGATGGCGGGGGCACTAACACCGGGGAGCTGTTTTTT.

This clonotype has ten or more counts. V is TRBV6-6 and J is TRBJ1-1; D may be TRBD1 (5 bases). This CDR3 region has 13 residues. V was clipped by 2 bases and J by 11 bases, with 15 bases between them. The V gene's germline CDR1 is MNHNY and CDR2 SVGAGI (reference sequence). This CDR3 reads CASSYGASGVAFF. The CDR3 DNA is TGTGCCAGCAGTTACGGTGCGTCGGGGGTGGCTTTCTTT.

This clonotype appeared many times. The chain combines TRBV20-1 with TRBJ2-3; possible D gene TRBD2, 6 bases. The germline V and J ends were trimmed by 2 bases and 0 bases, with 15 bases remaining between them. This CDR3 has 16 amino acids. Looked up from germline, CDR1 is DFQATT and CDR2 is SNEGSKA (reference sequence). As DNA, the CDR3 is TGCAGTGCTAGACCCTACCTTCGGGGGAGCACAGATACGCAGTATTTT. This gives the protein CSARPYLRGSTDTQYF.

This clonotype was seen a handful of times. The rearrangement links TRBV29-1 to TRBJ1-1; D is unclear. This CDR3 comprises 13 residues. In germline, CDR1 is SQVTM, CDR2 ANQGSEA. Deletions cut 3 bases from V and 0 bases from J, with 8 bases between. CDR3 bases: TGCAGCGTTGACGATGTAATGAACACTGAAGCTTTCTTT. Protein sequence: CSVDDVMNTEAFF.

This clonotype has more than one count but fewer than ten. The CDR3 bases are TGTGCCAGCAGTTCCAATACGATGACTAGCGGGAGAATCGACGGGGAGCTGTTTTTT. Translating it yields CASSSNTMTSGRIDGELFF. The chain is built from TRBV12-3 or TRBV12-4 and TRBJ2-2, with 12 bases aligning to TRBD2. The J segment lost 7 bases and the V segment lost 4 bases, leaving 16 bases of the junction unmatched. The CDR3 extends over 19 amino acids.

This clonotype came up a few times. The chain couples TRBV9 to TRBJ2-7; the match to TRBD2 covers 7 bases. CDR1 and CDR2 from the germline V gene are SGDLS and YYNGEE. The V and J ends lost 2 bases and 5 bases, in that order; junction bases with no gene match: 13. CDR3 length equals 16 residues. The CDR3 nucleotides read TGTGCCAGCAGCGTGGCGCTAGCGGAGACCCCCCACGAGCAGTACTTC. It specifies CASSVALAETPHEQYF.

CDR3 DNA: TGCAGTGCTACGGGGTACTCCTCCTACGAGCAGTACTTC. Amino acids: CSATGYSSYEQYF. This chain connects TRBV20-1 to TRBJ2-7; TRBD2 might be the D (5 bases). The V end was cut by 4 bases, the J end by 0 bases, with 10 bases between. The germline V gene encodes CDR1 DFQATT and CDR2 SNEGSKA (reference sequence). The CDR3 runs 13 residues.

This clonotype has a count of ten or more. The chain is built from TRBV13 and TRBJ2-1; no clear D. Per the germline V gene, CDR1 is PRHDT and CDR2 is FYEKMQ (reference sequence). V gave up 0 bases and J gave up 6 bases, with 12 bases separating them. This CDR3 has 15 residues. CDR3 nucleotides: TGTGCCAGCAGCTTAGGTTGGACGCAGCTCAATGAGCAGTTCTTC. It translates to CASSLGWTQLNEQFF.

V and J are TRBV20-1 and TRBJ2-5; 13 bases align to TRBD2. Germline V gives CDR1 DFQATT, CDR2 SNEGSKA (reference sequence). Unmatched junction bases numbered 15, after V lost 6 bases and J lost 5 bases. The CDR3 has 17 amino acids. CDR3 sequence: CSAAWGTSGKVMETQYF. In DNA, the CDR3 is TGCAGTGCCGCATGGGGGACTAGCGGGAAAGTGATGGAGACCCAGTACTTC.

This clonotype was picked up many times. This chain links TRBV20-1 with TRBJ2-3, with 14 bases lining up with TRBD2. The V gene end was trimmed by 6 bases and the J gene end by 5 bases; junction bases not matched to a gene: 7. The germline V gene encodes CDR1 DFQATT and CDR2 SNEGSKA (reference sequence). The CDR3 has 15 amino acids. CDR3 residues: CSAEGTSGRGDTQYF. The CDR3 DNA follows: TGCAGTGCCGAAGGGACTAGCGGGAGAGGAGATACGCAGTATTTT.